This record looks at one T cell receptor (beta chain) sequence and its context. Methods used by the authors: Amplified reference gene primers provided the basis for estimating nucleated cell counts. Only in-frame clones appear in the TCRdb table, and some are missing; sequencing was by immunoSEQ multiplex PCR. V and J calls and clone size come straight from that table; D and trimming were deduced from the DNA. The sample shows approximately 74,000 clones, more than 70% of them seen only once. With 4 bases removed from V and 2 bases from J, the gap between germline ends came to 15 bases. Germline V gene data show CDR1 as LGHDT and CDR2 as YNNKEL (reference sequence). The CDR3 runs to 15 residues. The data derive from a study of blood T cell repertoires in COVID-19. Background on the study: The United States, Italy and Spain supplied acute and convalescent COVID-19 samples.

Material: peripheral blood. The chain recombines TRBV3-1 (or the pseudogene TRBV3-2) with TRBJ2-7, with D perhaps TRBD2 (6 bases). The sequence derives from a human donor in a cohort sampled during active COVID-19. CDR3 coding DNA: TGTGCCAGCAGCCTACCCGGGACTGGAGCCTACGAGCAGTACTTC. Translation: CASSLPGTGAYEQYF.